This TCR beta chain was profiled in a study of blood T cells in healthy people across ages (dated by TCRdb to the mid-2010s). Regarding the study in general: In model experiments, template switching captured about one uniquely barcoded TCR beta cDNA molecule for every two T cells. To avoid experimental bias, donors of different ages were distributed randomly across sequencing lanes. The donors were split into four age groups: young (average approximately 16 years), middle-aged (roughly 39), aged (62) and long-lived (under 85). Using the same blood draw, the study looked at two additional independent replicas of 1 million unique cDNA reads for two donors, one aged 18 to 29 and the other aged 80 or older. Using deep sequencing normalized with unique cDNA molecular identifiers, the study measured how TCR beta repertoire diversity changes with age. Overall results and qualifications from the work: Because donor CMV infection status was unknown, age-related changes in expanded clonotypes were potentially confounded. Total diversity estimates from one million sequenced T cells were considered lower bounds and underestimates. The long-lived group showed more naive CD4+ T cells, fewer expanded clones and increased TCR diversity than the aged group, suggesting age selection. The percentage of naive T cells measured by flow cytometry correlated strongly with observed TCR beta diversity. Conclusive comparison of naive and antigen-experienced compartments was prevented by the profiling of bulk unsorted PBMCs. Observed TCR beta diversity per million T cells fell roughly linearly with age, and a significant reduction was already apparent by age around 40.

This clonotype was detected a few times. Its target antigen remains unknown. No qualities accompany the bases; no much larger clone lies one base away. CDR1 and CDR2 were assigned from the germline V gene as MNHEY and SVGAGI. The CDR3 has 14 amino acids, counting the end cysteine and phenylalanine. Just the 42-base CDR3 DNA is kept, in frame starting at base 1. Between the V and J ends, shortened by 7 bases and 4 bases respectively, the junction contains 11 bases. Systemically healthy Caucasian individuals from Russia, 35 to 50 in total and aged roughly 6 to 95 years, were included as donors. Each donor gave about 9.7 milliliters of peripheral blood, drawn into EDTA-treated Vacutainer tubes. PBMCs were isolated by Ficoll-Paque density-gradient centrifugation, with at least 7 million obtained per sample. Trizol reagent was used to extract total RNA from PBMCs, with at least 5 micrograms per sample. For every donor, an aliquot of PBMCs went through flow cytometry to measure the percentages of naive CD45RAhigh/CD27high T cells.

Libraries were built with 5' RACE. Sequencing was performed on an Illumina HiSeq 2500. A second roughly 6 to 12 cycle PCR used a sample-barcoded 5' primer and a J-beta primer mix. A template-switch 5' adaptor carrying 12 random nucleotides introduced a unique molecular identifier onto each TCR beta cDNA molecule. At least 2.5 million CDR3-containing paired-end reads were obtained from each sample. First-strand cDNA was synthesized from all RNA with the Mint cDNA synthesis kit, primed by a TRBC-specific oligonucleotide. Following uracil-DNA glycosylase treatment, all cDNA underwent a first 18-cycle PCR with the universal primers M1SS and BC2_uni_R. For the original study's pipeline: For normalization, 1 million high-quality reads were randomly selected from each sample, with every read carrying a distinct molecular identifier. Instead of being binned into consensus sequences, reads with shared molecular identifiers were discarded. MiTCR, set to a Q25 quality threshold and the strictest error-elimination algorithm, was used for CDR3 identification, clonotype clustering and error correction. A nonparametric unseen species model with Euler transformation was used to estimate lower-bound total TCR beta diversity. TCRdb cleaned the public reads at Q25 with fastp, built clones with MiXCR and kept in-frame beta chains. Rows are combined by CDR3 protein, so each entry shows the most common genes and DNA. For this entry, the V and J calls and clone size follow TCRdb and not the study's own pipeline. Recorded for this sample are 1.2 million to 1.5 million distinct CDR3 sequences; 35% to 45% of them occurred a single time. The leading ten clones occupy under 8% of the sample.

This sequence was found in a woman between 18 and 30 years old in good health. Sample: blood. This receptor chain uses TRBV6-5 and TRBJ1-6; 6 matching bases give a weak D call of TRBD1. The CDR3 here reads CASTPGVYNSPLHF. The bases read TGTGCCAGCACACCAGGGGTGTATAATTCACCCCTCCACTTT.